These 29 T cell receptor beta chains share one sample of origin, sequenced in a study of blood T cell repertoires in COVID-19. TCRdb's table, derived via immunoSEQ multiplex PCR, lists solely in-frame clones and lacks some. The repertoire consists of around 380,000 clones, with over 65% occurring once and the leading ten covering more than 0.95%. Sequencing was carried out using peripheral blood. The receptor source for this set is a human donor with acute or convalescent COVID-19. The donor label of this sample is uncertain.

V usage is TRBV9 and J usage is TRBJ2-7; 9 bases are shared with TRBD2. After removal of 1 base from V and 6 bases from J, the junction contained 8 bases not matched to a gene. The germline V gene encodes CDR1 SGDLS and CDR2 YYNGEE. This CDR3 has 15 residues. The CDR3, as DNA: TGTGCCAGCAGCGTAAATATAGCGGGAGATAGCGAGCAGTACTTC. This encodes CASSVNIAGDSEQYF.

The chain is built from TRBV2 and TRBJ2-4; TRBD1 aligns across 7 bases. Per the germline V gene, CDR1 is SNHLY and CDR2 is FYNNEI. The CDR3 spans 14 residues. With 6 bases clipped from V and 1 base from J, the junction kept 3 bases outside the gene matches. In DNA, the CDR3 is TGTGCCAGCAGCGAACAGGGGGCCAAAAACATTCAGTACTTC. Translating gives CASSEQGAKNIQYF.

The chain carries TRBV7-9 and TRBJ1-1; 11 nucleotides align to TRBD1. This CDR3 spans 17 amino acids. Losses at the gene ends were 5 bases for V and 5 bases for J; bases not matched to a gene: 13. CDR1 and CDR2 from the germline V gene are SEHNR and FQNEAQ (reference sequence). The DNA of the CDR3 is TGTGCCAGCAGCGCCCGGACAGGGGGCGCTCGGGGAACTGAAGCTTTCTTT. Translating gives CASSARTGGARGTEAFF.

The V call is TRBV30, the J call TRBJ2-1; D remains ambiguous. The CDR3 is 13 residues long. V lost 7 bases and J 5 bases, leaving 15 bases between the germline ends. Germline lookup yields CDR1 GTSNPN and CDR2 SVGIG (reference sequence). The CDR3 is CASETEFHNEQFF. DNA for the CDR3: TGTGCCTCGGAGACTGAATTCCACAATGAGCAGTTCTTC.

V gene TRBV6-5 combines with J gene TRBJ2-5; TRBD2 is a possible D gene (7 bases). Germline lookup yields CDR1 MNHEY and CDR2 SVGAGI. The CDR3 length is 13 residues. V was shortened by 4 bases and J by 5 bases, with 11 bases between the two germline ends. The CDR3 region is CASSLGGDETQYF. The CDR3 DNA follows: TGTGCCAGCAGTTTAGGGGGGGACGAGACCCAGTACTTC.

This rearrangement joins TRBV29-1 to TRBJ2-7, with 11 bases fitting TRBD2. CDR3 size: 16 residues. J gave up 12 bases and V 2 bases, and 18 bases lay outside the gene matches. Per germline, CDR1 SQVTM and CDR2 ANQGSEA. CDR3 in DNA: TGCAGCGTTGAACCGGGGGTAGCGGGAGGGCCGGGTATTTGGTACTTC. It yields the protein CSVEPGVAGGPGIWYF.

The V and J genes are TRBV9 and TRBJ1-1, with D maybe TRBD1 (5 bases). The V end was cut by 5 bases, the J end by 7 bases, with 15 bases between. The germline V gene has CDR1 SGDLS and CDR2 YYNGEE. The CDR3 runs to 13 residues. This CDR3 reads CASRQLQTGEAFF. DNA for the CDR3: TGTGCCAGCAGACAACTCCAAACAGGTGAAGCTTTCTTT.

The gene calls are TRBV7-2 and TRBJ2-1; 10 bases align to TRBD2. V lost 1 base to trimming and J lost 8 bases; unmatched junction nucleotides: 8. This CDR3 has 16 residues. Looked up from germline, CDR1 is SGHTA and CDR2 is FQGNSA. The CDR3 spells CASSLGGGTSAYEQFF. The CDR3 bases are TGTGCCAGCAGCTTAGGAGGAGGGACTAGCGCCTATGAGCAGTTCTTC.

The chain combines TRBV30 with TRBJ1-1; 9 nucleotides line up with TRBD1. CDR1 and CDR2 from the germline V gene are GTSNPN and SVGIG (reference sequence). After removal of 3 bases from V and 1 base from J, the junction contained 15 bases not matched to a gene. CDR3 length equals 18 residues. CDR3: CAWRSRDREGSRNTEAFF. DNA for the CDR3: TGTGCCTGGAGGAGCCGGGACAGGGAGGGGAGTAGGAACACTGAAGCTTTCTTT.

On this clone itself: This sample also contains other DNA sequences that code for the same CDR3. The CDR3 region has the DNA TGTGCCAGCAGCTTGGGCGACAATGAGCAGTTCTTC. Amino acids: CASSLGDNEQFF. The gene calls are TRBV5-4 and TRBJ2-1; unclear D gene. The CDR3 loop spans 12 amino acids. Looked up from germline, CDR1 is SGHNT and CDR2 is YYREEE (reference sequence). The V gene lost 0 bases and the J gene lost 5 bases, with 3 bases spanning the gap.

This chain connects TRBV19 to TRBJ1-2, with 11 bases aligning to TRBD1. Germline CDR1 LNHDA, CDR2 SQIVND (reference sequence). V was clipped by 4 bases and J by 4 bases; unmatched bases: 5. This CDR3 contains 15 residues. CDR3 nucleotide sequence: TGTGCCAGTAGTACCGCGGGACAGGGGGTCTATGGCTACACCTTC. Encoded protein: CASSTAGQGVYGYTF.

The V and J genes are TRBV18 and TRBJ1-5; perhaps TRBD1 as D (6 bases). V was cut by 2 bases and J by 3 bases, with 11 bases left in between. This CDR3 has 15 residues. CDR1 is KGHSH, CDR2 LQKENI, per germline. DNA for the CDR3: TGTGCCAGCTCACCAGCTCAGGGGTCCAATCAGCCCCAGCATTTT. It yields the protein CASSPAQGSNQPQHF.

The chain uses TRBV14 and TRBJ2-7; unclear D gene. This CDR3 is built from 13 residues. With 4 bases removed from V and 1 base from J, the gap between germline ends came to 8 bases. Germline V CDR1 and CDR2: SGHDN, FVKESK. CDR3 bases: TGTGCCAGCAGCCCCGGTAGTTCCTACGAGCAGTACTTC. It specifies CASSPGSSYEQYF.

The J gene is TRBJ2-5, the V gene TRBV18; 8 bases line up with TRBD2. CDR1 is KGHSH and CDR2 is LQKENI in the germline V gene. CDR3 length equals 15 residues. V shed 6 bases and J 5 bases; nucleotides not matched to a gene: 11. Here the CDR3 reads CASSRDSGAGETQYF. The CDR3, as DNA: TGTGCCAGCTCCCGCGATAGCGGGGCGGGGGAGACCCAGTACTTC.

A word on this clone: The same CDR3 is also encoded by other DNA sequences in this sample. CDR3 protein: CASSRGTEAFF. CDR3 DNA sequence: TGTGCCAGCAGCCGAGGGACTGAAGCTTTCTTT. The chain has TRBV7-9 and TRBJ1-1; no clear D. Per the germline V gene, CDR1 is SEHNR and CDR2 is FQNEAQ (reference sequence). The V end was cut by 5 bases, the J end by 5 bases, with 6 bases between. The CDR3 has 11 amino acids.

Only one count was recorded for this clone. This chain connects TRBV2 to TRBJ1-1; tentative D call: TRBD1 (5 bases). CDR1 and CDR2 (germline): SNHLY, FYNNEI. The CDR3 sequence is 15 residues long. Trimming removed 6 bases at V and 0 bases at J, with 14 bases between. The DNA for the CDR3 is TGTGCCAGCAGCGCCCAGGGTGGCATGAACACTGAAGCTTTCTTT. It translates to CASSAQGGMNTEAFF.

The chain is built from TRBV5-6 and TRBJ2-5; the match to TRBD2 covers 7 bases. The CDR3 extends over 13 amino acids. CDR1 and CDR2 (germline): SGHDT, YYEEEE. V dropped 3 bases and J dropped 4; count of bases not matched to a gene: 3. The CDR3 region is CASSSTSSETQYF. The CDR3 nucleotides read TGTGCCAGCAGCTCGACTAGCTCAGAGACCCAGTACTTC. Together with reference TRBV5-6 and TRBJ2-5, the CDR3 gives the full variable domain: DAGVTQSPTHLIKTRGQQVTLRCSPKSGHDTVSWYQQALGQGPQFIFQYYEEEERQRGNFPDRFSGHQFPNYSSELNVNALLLGDSALYLCASSSTSSETQYFGPGTRLLVL.

This clone occurred once. The chain links TRBV3-1 (or the pseudogene TRBV3-2) to TRBJ1-3; D is unclear. V was shortened by 1 base and J by 4 bases, with 5 bases between the two germline ends. Germline assignment: CDR1 LGHDT and CDR2 YNNKEL (reference sequence). This CDR3 comprises 13 residues. Here the CDR3 DNA reads TGTGCCAGCAGCCAAGGGGCCGGAAACACCATATATTTT. It is translated as CASSQGAGNTIYF.

The chain uses TRBV19 and TRBJ1-1, with D perhaps TRBD1 (5 bases). Trimming left V 0 bases short and J 5 bases short, with 16 bases between. Germline V lookup: CDR1 LNHDA, CDR2 SQIVND (reference sequence). The CDR3 has 16 residues. Here the CDR3 DNA reads TGTGCCAGTAGTATAGATTCGGAAAGGGGAACAACTGAAGCTTTCTTT. Its translation: CASSIDSERGTTEAFF. Full variable domain (outside the CDR3, taken from reference TRBV19 and TRBJ1-1): DGGITQSPKYLFRKEGQNVTLSCEQNLNHDAMYWYRQDPGQGLRLIYYSQIVNDFQKGDIAEGYSVSREKKESFPLTVTSAQKNPTAFYLCASSIDSERGTTEAFFGQGTRLTVV.

This clone came up a few times. V usage is TRBV12-3 or TRBV12-4 and J usage is TRBJ2-7, with a tentative D call TRBD2 (5 bases). Trimming stripped 6 bases from V and 5 bases from J, with 14 bases between. The CDR3 spans 13 residues. The CDR3 DNA is TGTGCCAGCAGCACGAGGGATTGGAACGAGCAGTACTTC. It codes for CASSTRDWNEQYF.

The chain joins TRBV19 to TRBJ1-1; D gene uncertain. This CDR3 is built from 14 residues. Trimming cost V 8 bases and J 1 base, with 14 bases left between them. CDR1 is LNHDA and CDR2 is SQIVND in the germline V gene (reference sequence). The CDR3 spells CASRKRAGNTEAFF. As DNA, the CDR3 is TGTGCCAGTCGGAAGAGGGCAGGGAACACTGAAGCTTTCTTT.

The rearrangement joins TRBV7-9 to TRBJ1-2; D gene unclear. V was clipped by 4 bases and J by 4 bases, with 10 bases between them. The length of the CDR3 is 13 residues. Germline V gene sequence: CDR1 SEHNR, CDR2 FQNEAQ (reference sequence). The CDR3 region has the DNA TGTGCCAGCAGCTGGGAGACGGCCTATGGCTACACCTTC. Residues: CASSWETAYGYTF.

The chain is built from TRBV18 and TRBJ1-6; D is possibly TRBD1 (5 bases). The V end was cut by 5 bases, the J end by 7 bases, with 12 bases between. Germline V gene sequence: CDR1 KGHSH, CDR2 LQKENI. CDR3 length equals 14 residues. The CDR3, as DNA: TGTGCCAGCTCAGATTTCCAGGGAAATTCACCCCTCCACTTT. Translated: CASSDFQGNSPLHF.

The chain combines TRBV18 with TRBJ2-1; perhaps TRBD1 as D (5 bases). CDR3 length: 14 amino acids. Germline V gives CDR1 KGHSH, CDR2 LQKENI. With 4 bases removed from V and 11 bases from J, the gap between germline ends came to 18 bases. The CDR3 coding sequence is TGTGCCAGCTCACACCCCATCATCAGGGCCCAGCAGTTCTTC. It codes for CASSHPIIRAQQFF.

The V call is TRBV3-1 (or the pseudogene TRBV3-2), the J call TRBJ1-2, with TRBD1 identical over 9 bases. Trimming took 2 bases from V and 4 from J; bases not matched to a gene: 5. This CDR3 has 15 amino acids. Per germline, CDR1 LGHDT and CDR2 YNNKEL (reference sequence). In DNA form, the CDR3 reads TGTGCCAGCAGCCAAAGGACAGGGGCCGGCTATGGCTACACCTTC. This codes for CASSQRTGAGYGYTF.

The table lists this clone with a few counts. CDR3 region: CASSPLDRRTDTQYF. The CDR3 nucleotides are TGTGCCAGCAGTCCTCTCGACAGGCGGACAGATACGCAGTATTTT. The V and J genes are TRBV27 and TRBJ2-3, with D maybe TRBD1 (6 bases). Germline CDR1 MNHEY, CDR2 SMNVEV (reference sequence). Between the trimmed V and J ends, which lost 5 bases and 3 bases, there was a span of 15 bases. This CDR3 is built from 15 residues.

The CDR3 protein is CASSPRYTGELFF. DNA of the CDR3: TGTGCCAGCTCACCGAGATACACCGGGGAGCTGTTTTTT. The gene calls are TRBV18 and TRBJ2-2, with no clear D. Trimming removed 3 bases at V and 3 bases at J, with 5 bases between. The CDR3 covers 13 residues. Per germline, CDR1 KGHSH and CDR2 LQKENI.

The rearrangement links TRBV21-1 to TRBJ2-3; the D call in the table, TRBD2, was not verified against the DNA. TRBV21-1 counts as a pseudogene. CDR3 length equals 15 residues. The DNA of the CDR3 is TGTGCCAGCAGCAAAGAGGAGGATAGCACAGATACGCAGTATTTT. Residues: CASSKEEDSTDTQYF.

The chain couples TRBV25-1 to TRBJ1-2; maybe TRBD1 (6 bases). V was shortened by 6 bases and J by 6 bases, with 14 bases between the two germline ends. CDR1 and CDR2 from the germline V gene are MGHDK and SYGVNS. The CDR3 is 13 residues long. The DNA of the CDR3 is TGTGCCAGCAGCCTCCACAGGGACAATGGCTACACCTTC. Residues: CASSLHRDNGYTF.